This TCR beta chain was recorded in a study of T cells in Graves' hyperthyroidism and ophthalmopathy. The CDR3 runs 15 residues. CDR1 is GTSNPN and CDR2 is SVGIG in the germline V gene (reference sequence). Trimming removed 3 bases from V and 3 bases from J, with 18 bases in between. This clonotype showed up many times. Amplification of TCR beta CDR3 regions used RNA as the template. Carried out on the TCR CDR3, a first-round RT-PCR used the HTBI primer set. TCRdb itself ran the multiplex PCR reads through MiXCR, one entry per CDR3 protein. The sample yields 480,000 or so distinct CDR3 sequences, 14% seen once.

The sequenced material came from blood. The gene calls are TRBV30 and TRBJ2-7; D remains ambiguous. The receptor comes from a woman under 30 with Graves' hyperthyroidism. The CDR3 here is CAWSPRLRQVYEQYF. DNA for the CDR3: TGTGCCTGGAGCCCCCGATTGAGGCAGGTCTACGAGCAGTACTTC.